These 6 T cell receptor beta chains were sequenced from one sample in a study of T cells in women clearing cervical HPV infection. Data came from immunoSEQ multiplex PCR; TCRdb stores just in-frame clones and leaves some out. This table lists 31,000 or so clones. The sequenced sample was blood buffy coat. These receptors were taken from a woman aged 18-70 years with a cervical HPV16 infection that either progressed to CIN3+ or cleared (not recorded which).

The CDR3 spells CSVEAGGSYEQYF. The DNA read from the CDR3 is TGCAGCGTTGAAGCGGGGGGATCCTACGAG. The chain carries TRBV29-1 and TRBJ2-7; 7 positions agree with TRBD2. The read falls 3 residues short of the CDR3 end, and the missing part is taken from the germline J gene. The CDR3 contains 13 residues. Germline values: CDR1 SQVTM, CDR2 ANQGSEA. J gave up 1 base and V 1 base, and 1 base lay outside the gene matches.

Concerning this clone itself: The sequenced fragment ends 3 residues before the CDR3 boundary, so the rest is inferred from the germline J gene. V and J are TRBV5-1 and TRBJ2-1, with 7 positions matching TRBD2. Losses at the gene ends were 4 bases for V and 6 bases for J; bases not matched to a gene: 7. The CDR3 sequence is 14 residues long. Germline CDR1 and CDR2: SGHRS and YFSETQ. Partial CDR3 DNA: TGCGCCAGCAGCGTCCAACCGGGGGGCAATGAG. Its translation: CASSVQPGGNE. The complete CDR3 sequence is CASSVQPGGNEQFF.

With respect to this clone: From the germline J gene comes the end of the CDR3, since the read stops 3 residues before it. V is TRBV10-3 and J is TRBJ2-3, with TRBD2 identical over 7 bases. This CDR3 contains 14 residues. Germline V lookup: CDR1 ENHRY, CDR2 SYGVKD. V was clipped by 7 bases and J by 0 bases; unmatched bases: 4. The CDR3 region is CAIKPSGSTDTQYF. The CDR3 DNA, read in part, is TGTGCCATCAAGCCTAGCGGTAGCACAGATACG.

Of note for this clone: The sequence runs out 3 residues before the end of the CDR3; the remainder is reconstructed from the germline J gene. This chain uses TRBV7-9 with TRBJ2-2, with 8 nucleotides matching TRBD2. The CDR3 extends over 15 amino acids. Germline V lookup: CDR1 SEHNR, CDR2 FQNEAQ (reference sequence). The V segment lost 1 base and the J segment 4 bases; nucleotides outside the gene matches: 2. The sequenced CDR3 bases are TGTGCCAGCAGCTTAGGGACTAGCTCCACCGGGGAG. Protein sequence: CASSLGTSSTGE. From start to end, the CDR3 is CASSLGTSSTGELFF.

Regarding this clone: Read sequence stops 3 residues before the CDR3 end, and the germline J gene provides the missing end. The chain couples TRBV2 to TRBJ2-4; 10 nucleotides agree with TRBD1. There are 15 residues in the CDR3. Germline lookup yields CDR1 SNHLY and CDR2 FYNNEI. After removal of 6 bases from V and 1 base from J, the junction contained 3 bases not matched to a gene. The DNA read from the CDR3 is TGTGCCAGCAGGACGGACAGGGGGGCCAAAAACATT. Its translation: CASRTDRGAKNI. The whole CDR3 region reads CASRTDRGAKNIQYF. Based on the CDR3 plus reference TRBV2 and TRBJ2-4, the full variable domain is EPEVTQTPSHQVTQMGQEVILRCVPISNHLYFYWYRQILGQKVEFLVSFYNNEISEKSEIFDDQFSVERPDGSNFTLKIRSTKLEDSAMYFCASRTDRGAKNIQYFGAGTRLSVL.

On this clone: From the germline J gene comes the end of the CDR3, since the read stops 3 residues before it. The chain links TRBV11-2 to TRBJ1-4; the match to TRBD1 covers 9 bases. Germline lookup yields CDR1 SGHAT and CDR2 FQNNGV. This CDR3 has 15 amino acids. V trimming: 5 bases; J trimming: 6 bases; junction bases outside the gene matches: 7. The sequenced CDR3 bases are TGTGCCAGCAGCCCGGATACAGGGGGCCATGAAAAA. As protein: CASSPDTGGHEK. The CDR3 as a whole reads CASSPDTGGHEKLFF.